The 6 T cell receptor beta chains reported below all come from one sample, sequenced in a study of human T cells and chemical hapten exposure. From the RACE reads, TCRdb called clonotypes with MiXCR, one entry per CDR3 protein. The sample gives about 350,000 distinct CDR3 sequences, more than 5% of which show up once; around 5.6% is in the top ten. This sample's time point: patch test 2, 6 weeks after DPC sensitization. Specified treatment: therapeutic diphenylcyclopropenone sensitization with weekly scalp DPC. Sample: whole blood, taken in connection with sensitization to the hapten diphenylcyclopropenone (DPC). The receptors shown here come from a woman aged 18 to 35 with alopecia areata. Some clones in this sample may be carry-over from other donors' samples.

This clonotype was counted only a few times. This rearrangement joins TRBV29-1 to TRBJ2-3, with D possibly matching TRBD2 (6 bases). The CDR3 has 14 amino acids. CDR1 is SQVTM and CDR2 is ANQGSEA in the germline V gene. The germline V and J ends were trimmed by 4 bases and 1 base, with 12 bases remaining between them. CDR3 protein: CSVARVAGTDTQYF. The CDR3 DNA follows: TGCAGCGTTGCACGCGTAGCGGGCACAGATACGCAGTATTTT.

The table lists this clonotype with a few counts. V and J are TRBV18 and TRBJ2-6; the D gene is possibly TRBD1 (5 bases). Germline V lookup: CDR1 KGHSH, CDR2 LQKENI. This CDR3 is built from 16 residues. V lost 4 bases and J 0 bases, leaving 10 bases between the germline ends. Here the CDR3 DNA reads TGTGCCAGCTCACAAACACAGGACTCTGGGGCCAACGTCCTGACTTTC. This codes for CASSQTQDSGANVLTF.

This clonotype has at least ten counts. The chain couples TRBV7-2 to TRBJ1-1; D unclear. CDR3 length: 14 residues. The V and J ends lost 0 bases and 4 bases respectively, with 9 bases between them. The germline CDR1 and CDR2 sequences are SGHTA and FQGNSA. The CDR3 nucleotides are TGTGCCAGCAGCTTAGCCCCCAGTGGCACTGAAGCTTTCTTT. As protein: CASSLAPSGTEAFF. Together with reference TRBV7-2 and TRBJ1-1, the CDR3 gives the full variable domain: GAGVSQSPSNKVTEKGKDVELRCDPISGHTALYWYRQSLGQGLEFLIYFQGNSAPDKSGLPSDRFSAERTGGSVSTLTIQRTQQEDSAVYLCASSLAPSGTEAFFGQGTRLTVV.

This chain links TRBV28 with TRBJ1-2; D call uncertain. V lost 5 bases and J lost 0, with 13 bases in between. This CDR3 comprises 15 residues. Germline V gene sequence: CDR1 MDHEN, CDR2 SYDVKM. This chain's CDR3 is CASSPHSTANYGYTF. As DNA, the CDR3 is TGTGCCAGCAGTCCCCACAGTACTGCTAACTATGGCTACACCTTC.

The V call is TRBV9, the J call TRBJ2-2; 8 bases match TRBD2. V lost 4 bases, J lost 6 bases, and 8 bases stayed unmatched. The CDR3 runs to 15 residues. Germline V gene data show CDR1 as SGDLS and CDR2 as YYNGEE. The CDR3 is CASSPTSGGAGELFF. In nucleotides, the CDR3 is TGTGCCAGCAGCCCAACATCGGGAGGGGCCGGGGAGCTGTTTTTT.

This clonotype was observed many times. The chain combines TRBV7-9 with TRBJ1-6; D gene uncertain. Trimming removed 3 bases from V and 10 bases from J, with 10 bases in between. Germline CDR1 SEHNR, CDR2 FQNEAQ (reference sequence). The CDR3 spans 13 residues. DNA of the CDR3: TGTGCCAGCAGCTTGGAGGAATTGTCACCCCTCCACTTT. This sequence encodes CASSLEELSPLHF.